Listed below are T cell receptor beta chains from one sample, sequenced in a study of lymphopenia after photon versus proton radiotherapy. Clones were read by immunoSEQ multiplex PCR, and TCRdb kept only the in-frame ones, dropping some. The table shows tens of thousands of clones, with about 94% occurring only once. The material was peripheral blood, obtained from a patient treated with photon-based radiotherapy. These receptors were obtained from a man in his 60s with cholangiocarcinoma. CDR3s leave out the opening cysteine and the closing phenylalanine or tryptophan. The size entry is marked missing in some rows and otherwise reads once, few, many or a size class.

v_call: TRBV28; clone_size: .; cdr3_aa: ASSFIPPGAVGNQPQH
v_call: TRBV19; clone_size: .; cdr3_aa: ASSMGVSTDTQY
v_call: TRBV19; clone_size: .; cdr3_aa: ASSTFGRGKNIQY
v_call: TRBV19; clone_size: .; cdr3_aa: ATPQDRYNEQF
v_call: TRBV14; clone_size: .; cdr3_aa: ASSHRQGTSSGANVLT
v_call: TRBV27; clone_size: .; cdr3_aa: ASSLGRQYGYT
v_call: TRBV28; clone_size: .; cdr3_aa: ASSASLRSDTQY
v_call: TRBV28; clone_size: .; cdr3_aa: ASQTSGRLGGANVLT
v_call: TRBV7-2; clone_size: .; cdr3_aa: ASSLSDRGSYEQY
v_call: TRBV27; clone_size: .; cdr3_aa: ASNPRGQGYEQY
v_call: TRBV28; clone_size: .; cdr3_aa: ASSPPLPTQRDSYEQY
v_call: TRBV28; clone_size: .; cdr3_aa: ASQLPGNSNQPQH
v_call: TRBV19; clone_size: .; cdr3_aa: ASSIPTGNVETQY
v_call: TRBV7-9; clone_size: .; cdr3_aa: ASSARRDRELHEQY
v_call: TRBV28; clone_size: .; cdr3_aa: ASTHQKGRKLKDYGYT
v_call: TRBV5-1; clone_size: .; cdr3_aa: ASSPDRERTDTQY
v_call: TRBV2; clone_size: .; cdr3_aa: ASTWAQANYNEQF
v_call: TRBV28; clone_size: .; cdr3_aa: ASSFSGTPPYEQY
v_call: TRBV5-1; clone_size: .; cdr3_aa: ASMRGDRTDTQY
v_call: TRBV6-1; clone_size: .; cdr3_aa: ASNPTGTGGYEQY
v_call: TRBV5-4; clone_size: .; cdr3_aa: ASSLAATANYGYT
v_call: TRBV7-3; clone_size: .; cdr3_aa: ASSRYAGAREQF
v_call: TRBV19; clone_size: .; cdr3_aa: ASRTTGGVNQPQH
v_call: TRBV15; clone_size: .; cdr3_aa: ATSRDFWTGYGTSGLTDTQY
v_call: TRBV6-5; clone_size: .; cdr3_aa: ASSPGRRRYYEQY
v_call: TRBV6-5; clone_size: .; cdr3_aa: ASSYYRQDMNTEAF
v_call: TRBV11-2; clone_size: .; cdr3_aa: ASSPGSYNEQF
v_call: TRBV2; clone_size: .; cdr3_aa: ASTPGQRAYNEQF
v_call: TRBV27; clone_size: .; cdr3_aa: ASSLRGQDYNEQF
v_call: TRBV4-2; clone_size: .; cdr3_aa: ASSQDRLNEQY
v_call: TRBV2; clone_size: .; cdr3_aa: ASSEARGDLAKNIQY
v_call: TRBV7-6; clone_size: .; cdr3_aa: ASRTGGNYT
v_call: TRBV18; clone_size: .; cdr3_aa: ASSPRQGLADTQY
v_call: TRBV6-5; clone_size: .; cdr3_aa: ASSYRRRTNYGYT
v_call: TRBV7-8; clone_size: .; cdr3_aa: ASSLRLAPRDEQY
v_call: TRBV2; clone_size: .; cdr3_aa: ASTVRGFLNSGANVLT
v_call: TRBV11-2; clone_size: .; cdr3_aa: ASSFRQGGNEKLF
v_call: TRBV5-6; clone_size: .; cdr3_aa: ASSLVWQNNEQF
v_call: TRBV6-5; clone_size: .; cdr3_aa: ASSSSMENIQY
v_call: TRBV28; clone_size: .; cdr3_aa: ASRPWDRGPGPQAF
v_call: TRBV2; clone_size: once; cdr3_aa: ASSGWGDGYT
v_call: TRBV11-2; clone_size: .; cdr3_aa: ASSLEDRSSYEQY
v_call: TRBV9; clone_size: .; cdr3_aa: ASSVGGLTGTDTQY
v_call: TRBV5-6; clone_size: once; cdr3_aa: ASSHQPLAGASYNEQF
v_call: TRBV28; clone_size: .; cdr3_aa: ASSFTGSSYNEQF
v_call: TRBV10-3; clone_size: .; cdr3_aa: AISESSIGELF
v_call: TRBV9; clone_size: once; cdr3_aa: ASSSRLASYNEQF
v_call: TRBV27; clone_size: .; cdr3_aa: ASSLRGFRGEKLF
v_call: TRBV21-1; clone_size: few; cdr3_aa: ASTRAEAF
v_call: TRBV7-2; clone_size: .; cdr3_aa: ASSLAGTGLPNSGNTIY
v_call: TRBV6-6; clone_size: once; cdr3_aa: ASTAGGAGQPQH
v_call: TRBV28; clone_size: .; cdr3_aa: ASRRTAAEAF
v_call: TRBV7-9; clone_size: .; cdr3_aa: ASSPTGVGHSSGANVLT